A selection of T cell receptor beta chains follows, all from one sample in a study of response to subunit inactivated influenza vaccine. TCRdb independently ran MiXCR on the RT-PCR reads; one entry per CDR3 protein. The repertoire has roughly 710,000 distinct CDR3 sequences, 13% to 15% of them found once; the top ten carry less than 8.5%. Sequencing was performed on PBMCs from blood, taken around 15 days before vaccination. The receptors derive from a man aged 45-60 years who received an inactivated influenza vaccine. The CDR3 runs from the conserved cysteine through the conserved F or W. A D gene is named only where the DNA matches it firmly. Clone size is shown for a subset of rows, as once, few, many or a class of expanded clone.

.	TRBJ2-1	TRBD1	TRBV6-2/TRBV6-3	TGTGCCAGCAGTTACTGGGGACAGGGGGGCTCGAGCTCCTACAATGAGCAGTTCTTC	CASSYWGQGGSSSYNEQFF
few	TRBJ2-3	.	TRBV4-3	TGCGCCAGCAGCCAAGGAGGGCCCGCAGATACGCAGTATTTT	CASSQGGPADTQYF
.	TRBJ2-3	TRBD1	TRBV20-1	TGCAGTGCTAGAGACCCCGGGACAGAGTACACAGATACGCAGTATTTT	CSARDPGTEYTDTQYF
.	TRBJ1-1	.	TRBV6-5	TGTGCCAGCAGTTATACCCCCCAGGACCCAAGCCTAGAAGCTTTCTTT	CASSYTPQDPSLEAFF
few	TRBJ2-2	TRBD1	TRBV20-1	TGCAGTGCTCCAAGGTTGGACAGGCGCGACACCGGGGAGCTGTTTTTT	CSAPRLDRRDTGELFF
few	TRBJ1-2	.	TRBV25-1	TGTGCCAGCAGTGAATACTATCCGGATTCCTATGGCTACACCTTC	CASSEYYPDSYGYTF
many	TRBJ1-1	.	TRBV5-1	TGCGCCAGCAGCAAAGGTGACGGGGACACTGAAGCTTTCTTT	CASSKGDGDTEAFF
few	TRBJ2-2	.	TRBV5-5	TGTGCCAGCAGCTTGAATCCAGGAATGAACACCGGGGAGCTGTTTTTT	CASSLNPGMNTGELFF
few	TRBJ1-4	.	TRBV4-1	TGCGCCAGCAGCCAGGGTCCGGGGATTATGGAAAAACTGTTTTTT	CASSQGPGIMEKLFF
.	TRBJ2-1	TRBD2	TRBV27	TGTGCCAGCAGTTTAGGTGTTAGCGGGAGGAATGAGCAGTTCTTC	CASSLGVSGRNEQFF
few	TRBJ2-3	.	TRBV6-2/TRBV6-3	TGTGCCAGCAGTACACCCCCATATGTTATAGATACGCAGTATTTT	CASSTPPYVIDTQYF
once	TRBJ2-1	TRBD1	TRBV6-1	TGTGCCAGCAGTCAGGACAGGGGGCAGGGTGAGCAGTTCTTC	CASSQDRGQGEQFF
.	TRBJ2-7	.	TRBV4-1	TGCGCCAGCAGCCAATTTGTGGGGTCCAGGGGTGAGCAGTACTTC	CASSQFVGSRGEQYF
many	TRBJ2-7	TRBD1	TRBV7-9	TGTGCCAGCAGTCGGACAGGGTACGAGCAGTACTTC	CASSRTGYEQYF
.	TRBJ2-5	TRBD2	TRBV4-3	TGCGCCAGCAGCCAAGGTAGCGGGAGGGTCCAAGAGACCCAGTACTTC	CASSQGSGRVQETQYF
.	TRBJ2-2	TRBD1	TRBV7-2	TGTGCCAGCAGCCCCTCGGGACAGGGGGTTACCGGGGAGCTGTTTTTT	CASSPSGQGVTGELFF
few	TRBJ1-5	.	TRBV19	TGTGCCAGTACCCCGGGACCGAATAGCAATCAGCCCCAGCATTTT	CASTPGPNSNQPQHF
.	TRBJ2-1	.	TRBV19	TGTGCCAGTAGTCAGGATAGAATTTCCTACAATGAGCAGTTCTTC	CASSQDRISYNEQFF
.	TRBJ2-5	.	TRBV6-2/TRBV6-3	TGTGCCAGCAGTTACTGGGAGTTAGGCTTCTCCACCCAGTACTTC	CASSYWELGFSTQYF
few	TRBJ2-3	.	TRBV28	TGTGCCAGCAACCTGGACCTCGGTTCAACAGATACGCAGTATTTT	CASNLDLGSTDTQYF
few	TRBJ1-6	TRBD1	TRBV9	TGTGCCAGCAGCGTAGCCGGACAGGAAAATTCACCCCTCCACTTT	CASSVAGQENSPLHF
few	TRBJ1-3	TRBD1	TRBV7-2	TGTGCCAGCAGCCTACCGACAGGGACTGGAAACACCATATATTTT	CASSLPTGTGNTIYF
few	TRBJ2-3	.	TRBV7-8	TGTGCCAGCAGCCCGGGACTTAGCTATCGTACAGATACGCAGTATTTT	CASSPGLSYRTDTQYF
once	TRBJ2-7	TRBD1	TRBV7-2	TGTGCCAGCAGCTTGACTGCGGACAGGGCCAGATACGAGCAGTACTTC	CASSLTADRARYEQYF
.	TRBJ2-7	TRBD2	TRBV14	TGTGCCAGCAGCCAAGTGGGAAGGGCTAGCGGGAGGACGAGGTCCTACGAGCAGTACTTC	CASSQVGRASGRTRSYEQYF
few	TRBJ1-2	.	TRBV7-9	TGTGCCAGCAGCTTTGCAGGGTTCGATGGCTACACCTTC	CASSFAGFDGYTF
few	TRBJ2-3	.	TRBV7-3	TGTGCCAGCAGCTTACACGGGAACACAGATACGCAGTATTTT	CASSLHGNTDTQYF
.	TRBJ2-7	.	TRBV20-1	TGCAGTGCTAGAGACCGGGCTAGGGCCTACGAGCAGTACTTC	CSARDRARAYEQYF